This T cell receptor beta chain was captured by sequencing in a study of metastatic and nonmetastatic thyroid tumors. There were no patients who had received any treatment before thyroid surgery. The study, taken as a whole, reports: It was reportedly found that TCR beta diversity was significantly higher in malignant thyroid tumors than in benign nodules, a difference seen in both blood and tumor samples.

This CDR3 is 19 amino acids long. Germline values: CDR1 SGDLS, CDR2 YYNGEE. V dropped 0 bases and J dropped 5; count of bases not matched to a gene: 14. Worth noting for this clone: Its antigen is currently unknown.

TCRdb reprocessed the PCR reads using MiXCR. Of tens of thousands of clones in the sample, roughly 19% were seen once. The sequenced sample was blood. The source is a female donor with papillary thyroid cancer or a benign thyroid nodule (not recorded which). Some clones in this sample may be carry-over from other donors' samples. V usage is TRBV9 and J usage is TRBJ2-1; 10 bases line up with TRBD2. The CDR3 DNA reads TGTGCCAGCAGCGTAGCTGTTGGTGGGGCTAGCGGGAGCGACAATGAGCAGTTCTTC. This codes for CASSVAVGGASGSDNEQFF.